This T cell receptor beta chain came from a study of cytomegalovirus exposure and HLA in healthy donors. General study findings and limits: DRB1 showed the most TCR associations and HLA-C the fewest in a later analysis, as rates varied by HLA locus. A missense DCLRE1C variant was associated with V- and J-gene trimming of TCR beta chains in a later analysis, and an independent cohort replicated the association. Later work showed greater clonal expansion in HLA-associated TCR beta chains than in equally common others.

This clone was recorded a few times. Its antigen is undetermined. The primer mix had 60 Vbeta and 13 Jbeta primers. Assay: immunoSEQ multiplex PCR; the TCRdb copy retains only in-frame clones and omits some. The table records about 170,000 clones, about 73% of them present only once. Germline CDR1 and CDR2: SGHDN and FVKESK. The ends lost 6 bases at V and 4 bases at J; junction bases unmatched: 5. The CDR3 has 13 amino acids. Sequencing used PBMCs. The receptor was derived from a woman between 50 and 59 years old in good health and CMV-seropositive. V gene TRBV14 combines with J gene TRBJ1-1, with 7 bases lining up with TRBD1. Written as DNA, the CDR3 is TGTGCCAGCAGTTCACAGGGGACCACTGAAGCTTTCTTT. Translation gives CASSSQGTTEAFF.